These T cell receptor beta chains were read from a single sample in a study of T-cell memory formation after mild COVID-19. Each CDR3 protein gets one entry after TCRdb re-called the 5' RACE reads with MiXCR. The top ten clones hold approximately 8.4% of a sample with about 560,000 distinct CDR3 sequences, 20% to 25% of them seen once. Sequenced: PBMCs or a T cell subset sorted from them (not recorded which). Receptors were obtained from an adult woman who had mild COVID-19 (a few samples of this study predate the infection). Cell type and time point are not known. Both conserved end residues are part of each CDR3. A D gene is named only where the DNA matches it firmly. Clone sizes are given selectively: once, few, many, or a class where the clone is expanded.

TRBJ2-7	TRBV5-1	-	TRBD1	CASSSTGTDPYEQYF	TGCGCCAGCAGCTCAACCGGGACAGATCCCTACGAGCAGTACTTC
TRBJ2-1	TRBV12-3/TRBV12-4	-	TRBD2	CASSLDAGGSNEQFF	TGTGCCAGCAGTTTGGATGCGGGAGGAAGCAATGAGCAGTTCTTC
TRBJ2-5	TRBV7-2	few	-	CASSLYREQETQYF	TGTGCCAGCAGCTTGTACAGAGAACAAGAGACCCAGTACTTC
TRBJ1-2	TRBV12-3/TRBV12-4	many	TRBD1	CASSRTGDGYTF	TGTGCCAGCAGCCGGACAGGGGATGGCTACACCTTC
TRBJ2-5	TRBV4-1	-	-	CASSQERTQETQYF	TGCGCCAGCAGCCAAGAGCGGACTCAAGAGACCCAGTACTTC
TRBJ2-2	TRBV2	-	TRBD2	CASSVGPSGWSGELFF	TGTGCCAGCAGTGTAGGCCCTAGCGGATGGTCGGGGGAGCTGTTTTTT
TRBJ2-7	TRBV21-1	-	-	CASSLHRAGEQYF	TGTGCCAGCAGCTTACACAGGGCCGGGGAGCAGTACTTC
TRBJ1-1	TRBV20-1	-	-	CSAREGGGEAFF	TGCAGTGCTAGAGAGGGAGGGGGTGAAGCTTTCTTT
TRBJ2-1	TRBV15	few	TRBD2	CATSRDGSVGGRNEQFF	TGTGCCACCAGCAGAGATGGGTCGGTGGGAGGGCGGAATGAGCAGTTCTTC
TRBJ2-3	TRBV29-1	once	-	CSVAVGGTDTQYF	TGCAGCGTTGCCGTAGGCGGCACAGATACGCAGTATTTT
TRBJ2-2	TRBV7-6	-	-	CASRDSSNTGELFF	TGTGCCAGCAGGGATAGTTCGAACACCGGGGAGCTGTTTTTT
TRBJ1-2	TRBV6-5	many	TRBD1	CASSEGMTGNYGYTF	TGTGCCAGCAGTGAAGGCATGACAGGGAACTATGGCTACACCTTC
TRBJ2-1	TRBV5-1	few	TRBD2	CASTTPGTSVGEQFF	TGCGCCAGCACCACGCCCGGGACTAGCGTCGGTGAGCAGTTCTTC
TRBJ1-6	TRBV30	few	-	CAWSVQPRNSPLHF	TGTGCCTGGAGTGTACAGCCAAGGAATTCACCCCTCCACTTT
TRBJ2-5	TRBV4-2	-	-	CASSQDLISGAETQYF	TGTGCCAGCAGCCAAGATCTAATATCGGGAGCAGAGACCCAGTACTTC
TRBJ2-7	TRBV6-2/TRBV6-3	once	TRBD2	CASKGLAQRSEGPQEQYF	TGTGCCAGCAAGGGACTAGCGCAGCGCTCGGAGGGCCCTCAAGAGCAGTACTTC
TRBJ1-5	TRBV6-5	few	-	CATSSVGGNQPQHF	TGTGCTACCAGTTCGGTAGGGGGGAATCAGCCCCAGCATTTT
TRBJ2-3	TRBV12-3/TRBV12-4	few	-	CASSSRFYTQYF	TGTGCCAGCAGTTCCCGGTTTTATACGCAGTATTTT
TRBJ2-7	TRBV20-1	-	TRBD2	CSGTSGPLEQYF	TGCAGTGGGACTAGCGGGCCCTTGGAGCAGTACTTC
TRBJ2-7	TRBV4-2	-	-	CASSQGLTRYEQYF	TGTGCCAGCAGCCAAGGGCTAACCCGGTACGAGCAGTACTTC
TRBJ1-1	TRBV4-1	few	-	CASSQVGGEAFF	TGCGCCAGCAGCCAAGTAGGCGGTGAAGCTTTCTTT
TRBJ2-2	TRBV7-9	-	-	CASSLRDTGGELFF	TGTGCCAGCAGCTTGAGGGACACGGGCGGGGAGCTGTTTTTT
TRBJ1-1	TRBV5-1	few	-	CASSAQGSGTEAFF	TGCGCCAGCAGCGCCCAGGGATCCGGCACTGAAGCTTTCTTT
TRBJ1-2	TRBV29-1	once	-	CSVEGAGGYTF	TGCAGCGTTGAAGGGGCAGGAGGCTACACCTTC
TRBJ2-7	TRBV20-1	-	-	CSARREGDLSYEQYF	TGCAGTGCTAGAAGAGAGGGAGATCTATCCTACGAGCAGTACTTC
TRBJ2-3	TRBV24-1	-	TRBD1	CATSEQGAGDTQYF	TGTGCCACCAGTGAACAGGGGGCAGGAGATACGCAGTATTTT
TRBJ2-1	TRBV7-2	-	-	CASSLGDSAYNEQFF	TGTGCCAGCAGCTTAGGAGATAGCGCCTACAATGAGCAGTTCTTC
TRBJ2-3	TRBV5-4	-	-	CASSLALGGRDTQYF	TGTGCCAGCAGCTTGGCACTGGGGGGCCGGGATACGCAGTATTTT
TRBJ1-1	TRBV29-1	-	-	CSLSATGAREAFF	TGCAGCCTTTCCGCGACGGGGGCGCGGGAAGCTTTCTTT
TRBJ2-1	TRBV7-2	-	TRBD2	CASRTRLAGGNEQFF	TGTGCCAGCAGGACCCGGTTAGCGGGGGGTAATGAGCAGTTCTTC
TRBJ1-1	TRBV6-5	few	-	CASSYNRQINTEAFF	TGTGCCAGCAGTTATAATCGACAGATCAACACTGAAGCTTTCTTT
TRBJ2-3	TRBV5-1	few	TRBD2	CASSLATSGGPDTQYF	TGCGCCAGCAGCTTGGCGACTAGCGGGGGTCCAGATACGCAGTATTTT
TRBJ1-1	TRBV5-1	-	-	CASSLDMTEAFF	TGCGCCAGCAGCTTGGACATGACGGAAGCTTTCTTT
TRBJ2-1	TRBV24-1	few	-	CATSDFSGARENEQFF	TGTGCCACCAGTGATTTTTCGGGGGCGCGGGAAAATGAGCAGTTCTTC
TRBJ1-1	TRBV20-1	few	-	CSALSSLHTEAFF	TGCAGTGCTCTGTCCAGTCTACACACTGAAGCTTTCTTT
TRBJ1-6	TRBV5-6	-	TRBD1	CASSWGTASSPLHF	TGTGCCAGCAGCTGGGGGACAGCAAGTTCACCCCTCCACTTT
TRBJ2-1	TRBV4-2	few	TRBD2	CASSHLGTSGYNEQFF	TGTGCCAGCAGCCACTTGGGGACTAGCGGGTACAATGAGCAGTTCTTC
TRBJ2-1	TRBV28	-	TRBD1	CASSPDRALGNEQFF	TGTGCCAGCAGCCCAGACAGGGCCTTAGGCAATGAGCAGTTCTTC
TRBJ2-1	TRBV20-1	many	-	CSAPSSSSYNEQFF	TGCAGTGCTCCTAGCTCTTCCTCCTACAATGAGCAGTTCTTC
TRBJ2-1	TRBV7-9	many	TRBD2	CASSSQLAGTKNEQFF	TGTGCCAGCAGCTCCCAACTAGCGGGGACTAAGAATGAGCAGTTCTTC
TRBJ2-7	TRBV30	few	TRBD1	CAWSVSPGQGRQYF	TGTGCCTGGAGTGTGTCTCCGGGACAGGGCCGGCAGTACTTC
TRBJ1-5	TRBV6-2/TRBV6-3	many	-	CASSRTGNQPQHF	TGTGCCAGCAGTCGGACGGGAAATCAGCCCCAGCATTTT
TRBJ2-3	TRBV9	many	TRBD2	CASSPRVSGGANTQYF	TGTGCCAGCAGCCCCCGGGTTAGCGGGGGGGCGAATACGCAGTATTTT
TRBJ1-1	TRBV20-1	few	-	CSAPTNTEAFF	TGCAGTGCTCCCACGAACACTGAAGCTTTCTTT
TRBJ2-3	TRBV7-2	-	TRBD1	CASSLGQGRTDTQYF	TGTGCCAGCAGCCTAGGACAGGGGAGGACAGATACGCAGTATTTT
TRBJ1-3	TRBV7-8	-	TRBD1	CASSLVTWTGLSSGNTIYF	TGTGCCAGCAGCTTAGTAACATGGACAGGGCTGAGCTCTGGAAACACCATATATTTT
TRBJ2-7	TRBV18	-	-	CASSPPGTGQQYF	TGTGCCAGCTCACCACCGGGAACAGGGCAGCAGTACTTC
TRBJ1-1	TRBV7-2	-	-	CASSLDGIGRNTEAFF	TGTGCCAGCAGCTTAGATGGTATAGGCCGGAACACTGAAGCTTTCTTT
TRBJ1-1	TRBV10-3	few	TRBD1	CAIRNNDRGMNTEAFF	TGTGCCATCAGGAATAACGACAGGGGCATGAACACTGAAGCTTTCTTT
TRBJ1-1	TRBV14	-	-	CASSQVSEAFF	TGTGCCAGCAGCCAAGTCTCAGAAGCTTTCTTT
TRBJ2-1	TRBV7-9	medium-sized	-	CASSPRAGKGEQFF	TGTGCCAGCAGCCCAAGGGCAGGGAAGGGTGAGCAGTTCTTC
TRBJ2-1	TRBV24-1	-	TRBD1	CATSGTGTGSYNEQFF	TGTGCCACCAGTGGGACCGGGACAGGGTCCTACAATGAGCAGTTCTTC
TRBJ1-2	TRBV6-6	-	-	CASSGGPDYGYTF	TGTGCCAGCAGCGGAGGGCCCGACTATGGCTACACCTTC
TRBJ1-2	TRBV5-1	few	-	CASSLDGLDGYTF	TGCGCCAGCAGCTTGGATGGACTAGATGGCTACACCTTC
TRBJ2-3	TRBV7-2	few	TRBD2	CASSLPGGQGDTQYF	TGTGCCAGCAGCTTACCGGGGGGGCAAGGAGATACGCAGTATTTT
TRBJ2-3	TRBV28	few	-	CASSSGGWGSTDTQYF	TGTGCCAGCAGTTCCGGCGGGTGGGGCAGCACAGATACGCAGTATTTT
TRBJ2-7	TRBV6-5	many	TRBD2	CASSYLGVGTSAREQYF	TGTGCCAGCAGTTACTTGGGAGTAGGGACTAGTGCTAGGGAGCAGTACTTC
TRBJ2-1	TRBV12-3/TRBV12-4	-	-	CASSLLLGSASKNHEQFF	TGTGCCAGCAGTTTACTGCTCGGCTCGGCCTCAAAAAACCATGAGCAGTTCTTC
TRBJ1-2	TRBV1	-	-	CTSTETYGYTF	TGCACCAGCACGGAGACATATGGCTACACCTTC